Included here is one TCR beta chain sequence, with context. Germline and junction disagree at one end, which may indicate a read error. The data were obtained in a study of T cells in Graves' hyperthyroidism and ophthalmopathy. Ophthalmopathy patients showed a Clinical Activity Score of at least 3, NOSPECS grade of at least 4 and duration under 3 months. Amplification yielded TCR beta CDR3 regions, with RNA transcripts as the source. When the TCR CDR3 underwent first-round RT-PCR, the HTBI primer set was used. TCRdb called the multiplex PCR reads again in MiXCR, with one record for every CDR3 protein. The repertoire holds about 59,000 distinct CDR3 sequences, with around 53% as singletons. CDR3 size: 17 residues. CDR1 and CDR2 (germline): SGHAT, FQDESV (reference sequence).

The sample comprised blood. The sequence derives from a woman aged 60-75 years with Graves' ophthalmopathy. This chain links TRBV11-1 with TRBJ2-7; a weak D match, TRBD2 (6 bases). The CDR3 bases are TGTGTCAGCAGCCCTGCTGGGGGGTACGTGGGGTCCTACGAGCAGTACTTC. Protein: CVSSPAGGYVGSYEQYF. The full variable domain, in which reference TRBV11-1 and TRBJ2-7 provide the parts outside the CDR3, is EAEVAQSPRYKITEKSQAVAFWCDPISGHATLYWYRQILGQGPELLVQFQDESVVDDSQLPKDRFSAERLKGVDSTLKIQPAELGDSAMYLCVSSPAGGYVGSYEQYFGPGTRLTVT.